This T cell receptor beta chain emerged from a study of T cell repertoires in cytomegalovirus infection. As for the study in general: Signatures in public TCR beta sequences pointed to both CMV infection and matching HLA type. Study-level points and caveats: The ex vivo response was dominated by HLA-C-restricted CMV-specific TCR beta clonotypes. Summed public TCR beta family frequency identified CMV carriers bearing the relevant HLA.

One entry per CDR3 protein results from TCRdb running MiXCR on the reads. There are roughly 280,000 distinct CDR3 sequences in the sample; around 8.7% occur only once, and less than 15% lies in the top ten. There are 16 residues in the CDR3. The V and J ends lost 1 base and 4 bases respectively, with 16 bases between them. Germline V gene data show CDR1 as SGHVS and CDR2 as FQNEAQ. This clonotype was counted ten times or more. Its target is not known. The clonotype comes from a human donor in good health (CMV status not recorded). Some clones in this sample may be carry-over from other donors' samples. Input material: PBMCs. This sequence joins TRBV7-8 and TRBJ1-2; D not certain. CDR3: CASSLVREQLRYGYTF. The CDR3 coding sequence is TGTGCCAGCAGCTTAGTTCGGGAGCAACTACGCTATGGCTACACCTTC.